This TCR beta chain was documented in a study of blood T cell repertoires in COVID-19. Authors' methods: Reference gene primer amplification in the assay estimated nucleated cell counts. Profiled with immunoSEQ multiplex PCR; TCRdb holds only in-frame clones, not every one. V and J calls and clone size are those listed in that table; D and trimming were worked out from the DNA. The sample lists under 150,000 clones; around 76% were seen once. The CDR3 sequence is 20 residues long. This receptor was obtained from a man in his fifties or sixties with acute or convalescent COVID-19. The specimen sequenced was peripheral blood. The chain joins TRBV12-1 to TRBJ2-1; TRBD2 is taken as the D call from the table, unchecked against the DNA. TRBV12-1 is designated a pseudogene. The DNA of the CDR3 is TGTGCCAGCAGCCCCATGCTTACCGAGTCTAGCGGGGGTATTTACAATGAGCAGTTCTTC. Amino acid sequence: CASSPMLTESSGGIYNEQFF.